These T cell receptor beta chains were read from a single sample in a study of T cells in Graves' hyperthyroidism and ophthalmopathy. TCRdb independently ran MiXCR on the multiplex PCR reads; one entry per CDR3 protein. This table has fewer than 600,000 distinct CDR3 sequences, over 13% appearing once. The specimen was blood. The receptors shown here come from a woman aged 18-30 years with Graves' hyperthyroidism. The CDR3 runs from the conserved cysteine through the conserved F or W. A D gene is named only where the DNA matches it firmly. Where a row states a size, it is once, few, many or the class of an expanded clone; other rows omit it.

v_call: TRBV12-3/TRBV12-4; clone_size: many; j_call: TRBJ2-7; d_call: .; cdr3_aa: CASRPKGGLSYEQYF; cdr3_nt: TGTGCCAGCAGACCTAAGGGGGGATTGAGCTACGAGCAGTACTTC
v_call: TRBV20-1; clone_size: many; j_call: TRBJ2-7; d_call: .; cdr3_aa: CSASQGTHSYEQYF; cdr3_nt: TGCAGTGCTTCGCAGGGGACCCACTCCTACGAGCAGTACTTC
v_call: TRBV27; clone_size: .; j_call: TRBJ1-5; d_call: .; cdr3_aa: CASSSKRVGNQPQHF; cdr3_nt: TGTGCCAGCAGTTCCAAGAGGGTCGGCAATCAGCCCCAGCATTTT
v_call: TRBV7-2; clone_size: many; j_call: TRBJ2-1; d_call: TRBD1; cdr3_aa: CATVQGAGYNEQFF; cdr3_nt: TGTGCCACCGTCCAGGGGGCGGGATACAATGAGCAGTTCTTC
v_call: TRBV19; clone_size: .; j_call: TRBJ2-1; d_call: .; cdr3_aa: CASSIVGINEQSF; cdr3_nt: TGTGCCAGTAGTATAGTGGGAATCAATGAGCAGTCCTTC
v_call: TRBV19; clone_size: .; j_call: TRBJ2-2; d_call: .; cdr3_aa: CASKHERQLPGELFF; cdr3_nt: TGTGCCAGTAAACACGAAAGACAGTTGCCCGGGGAGCTGTTTTTT
v_call: TRBV9; clone_size: few; j_call: TRBJ1-1; d_call: .; cdr3_aa: CASSGGQSVAFF; cdr3_nt: TGTGCCAGCAGCGGAGGACAGAGTGTCGCTTTCTTT
v_call: TRBV27; clone_size: many; j_call: TRBJ2-3; d_call: TRBD2; cdr3_aa: CASSLPFGTSGTDTQYF; cdr3_nt: TGTGCCAGCAGTCTTCCCTTCGGGACTAGCGGTACAGATACGCAGTATTTT
v_call: TRBV12-3/TRBV12-4; clone_size: once; j_call: TRBJ2-7; d_call: .; cdr3_aa: CASSSGVGGTSYEQYF; cdr3_nt: TGTGCCAGCAGTTCGGGGGTGGGCGGGACCTCCTACGAGCAGTACTTC
v_call: TRBV9; clone_size: .; j_call: TRBJ2-1; d_call: .; cdr3_aa: CASSDQSSYNEQFF; cdr3_nt: TGTGCCAGCAGCGACCAAAGCTCCTACAATGAGCAGTTCTTC
v_call: TRBV7-2; clone_size: many; j_call: TRBJ1-5; d_call: .; cdr3_aa: CASSSHPPQYSNQPQHF; cdr3_nt: TGTGCCAGCAGCTCCCATCCGCCCCAGTACTCCAATCAGCCCCAGCATTTT
v_call: TRBV9; clone_size: .; j_call: TRBJ1-2; d_call: TRBD1; cdr3_aa: CASSAIGTDYGYTF; cdr3_nt: TGTGCCAGCAGCGCGATCGGGACAGACTATGGCTACACCTTC
v_call: TRBV11-2; clone_size: .; j_call: TRBJ2-7; d_call: .; cdr3_aa: CASSFRTTYEQYF; cdr3_nt: TGTGCCAGCAGCTTCCGGACGACCTACGAGCAGTACTTC
v_call: TRBV12-3/TRBV12-4; clone_size: many; j_call: TRBJ1-1; d_call: .; cdr3_aa: CASSPRGATEAFF; cdr3_nt: TGTGCCAGCAGTCCCCGGGGGGCCACTGAAGCTTTCTTT
v_call: TRBV20-1; clone_size: .; j_call: TRBJ2-7; d_call: .; cdr3_aa: CSARDYTGPYEQYF; cdr3_nt: TGCAGTGCTAGAGATTACACAGGGCCCTACGAGCAGTACTTC
v_call: TRBV29-1; clone_size: many; j_call: TRBJ1-1; d_call: .; cdr3_aa: CSVQTGRNTEAFF; cdr3_nt: TGCAGCGTTCAGACAGGTCGGAACACTGAAGCTTTCTTT
v_call: TRBV11-2; clone_size: many; j_call: TRBJ2-5; d_call: TRBD1; cdr3_aa: CASSLGSRGLGETQYF; cdr3_nt: TGTGCCAGCAGCTTAGGTTCCAGGGGGCTTGGGGAGACCCAGTACTTC
v_call: TRBV6-1; clone_size: .; j_call: TRBJ1-6; d_call: .; cdr3_aa: CASSDQLSGGTLHF; cdr3_nt: TGTGCCAGCAGTGATCAATTATCGGGGGGAACCCTCCACTTT
v_call: TRBV29-1; clone_size: many; j_call: TRBJ1-2; d_call: TRBD1; cdr3_aa: CSVEGDRQYNYGYTF; cdr3_nt: TGCAGCGTTGAAGGGGACAGGCAATATAACTATGGCTACACCTTC
v_call: TRBV6-5; clone_size: many; j_call: TRBJ2-1; d_call: .; cdr3_aa: CASSYLAGSYNEQFF; cdr3_nt: TGTGCCAGCAGTTACTTGGCAGGGTCCTACAATGAGCAGTTCTTC
v_call: TRBV11-2; clone_size: many; j_call: TRBJ2-7; d_call: .; cdr3_aa: CASSLDPDYEQYF; cdr3_nt: TGTGCCAGCAGCTTAGACCCCGACTACGAGCAGTACTTC
v_call: TRBV19; clone_size: few; j_call: TRBJ1-1; d_call: .; cdr3_aa: CASSISPSTEAFF; cdr3_nt: TGTGCCAGTAGTATAAGCCCGTCCACTGAAGCTTTCTTT
v_call: TRBV3-1; clone_size: few; j_call: TRBJ2-1; d_call: TRBD2; cdr3_aa: CASRPGLAGVGEQFF; cdr3_nt: TGTGCCAGCAGACCGGGACTAGCGGGAGTCGGTGAGCAGTTCTTC
v_call: TRBV11-3; clone_size: many; j_call: TRBJ2-1; d_call: TRBD1; cdr3_aa: CASSSGQGWNEQFF; cdr3_nt: TGTGCCAGCAGCTCCGGACAGGGTTGGAATGAGCAGTTCTTC
v_call: TRBV7-9; clone_size: few; j_call: TRBJ1-1; d_call: .; cdr3_aa: CASSLVMRPEAFF; cdr3_nt: TGTGCCAGCAGCTTAGTGATGAGGCCTGAAGCTTTCTTT
v_call: TRBV2; clone_size: few; j_call: TRBJ1-5; d_call: TRBD1; cdr3_aa: CASRPGTGDNQPQHF; cdr3_nt: TGTGCCAGCAGGCCCGGGACAGGGGACAATCAGCCCCAGCATTTT
v_call: TRBV19; clone_size: many; j_call: TRBJ1-6; d_call: .; cdr3_aa: CASSPTGGESPLHF; cdr3_nt: TGTGCCAGTAGTCCGACAGGCGGAGAGTCACCCCTCCACTTT
v_call: TRBV12-3/TRBV12-4; clone_size: many; j_call: TRBJ1-4; d_call: .; cdr3_aa: CASLGIGEKLFF; cdr3_nt: TGTGCCTCCTTAGGCATCGGTGAAAAACTGTTTTTT
v_call: TRBV6-5; clone_size: .; j_call: TRBJ1-5; d_call: .; cdr3_aa: CASSLDPAANQPQHF; cdr3_nt: TGTGCCAGCAGTTTGGACCCGGCGGCCAATCAGCCCCAGCATTTT
v_call: TRBV7-3; clone_size: many; j_call: TRBJ2-2; d_call: TRBD2; cdr3_aa: CASSPGLAFGELFF; cdr3_nt: TGTGCCAGCAGCCCAGGACTAGCTTTCGGGGAGCTGTTTTTT
v_call: TRBV24-1; clone_size: .; j_call: TRBJ2-1; d_call: TRBD1; cdr3_aa: CATSDLQGEHSEQFF; cdr3_nt: TGTGCCACCAGTGATTTGCAGGGGGAACATAGTGAGCAGTTCTTC
v_call: TRBV12-3/TRBV12-4; clone_size: many; j_call: TRBJ2-5; d_call: TRBD2; cdr3_aa: CASSLERLAGETQYF; cdr3_nt: TGTGCCAGCAGTTTAGAGCGGCTAGCGGGAGAGACCCAGTACTTC
v_call: TRBV12-3/TRBV12-4; clone_size: .; j_call: TRBJ2-1; d_call: .; cdr3_aa: CASRPLYQGEQFF; cdr3_nt: TGTGCCAGCAGGCCCTTGTATCAGGGTGAGCAGTTCTTC
v_call: TRBV20-1; clone_size: .; j_call: TRBJ1-3; d_call: .; cdr3_aa: CSARDGPLTIYF; cdr3_nt: TGCAGTGCTAGAGATGGGCCCTTGACCATATATTTT
v_call: TRBV30; clone_size: .; j_call: TRBJ2-3; d_call: .; cdr3_aa: CAWSVRSDTQYF; cdr3_nt: TGTGCCTGGAGTGTGCGGTCAGATACGCAGTATTTT
v_call: TRBV12-3/TRBV12-4; clone_size: .; j_call: TRBJ1-3; d_call: .; cdr3_aa: CASSPNYRNYNTIYF; cdr3_nt: TGTGCCAGCAGTCCTAACTACAGGAATTATAACACCATATATTTT
v_call: TRBV4-1; clone_size: .; j_call: TRBJ2-7; d_call: TRBD1; cdr3_aa: CASADRDSYEQYF; cdr3_nt: TGCGCCAGCGCCGACAGGGACTCCTACGAGCAGTACTTC
v_call: TRBV20-1; clone_size: many; j_call: TRBJ1-1; d_call: .; cdr3_aa: CSARRPSGRIEAFF; cdr3_nt: TGCAGTGCTAGAAGGCCCTCGGGACGGATTGAAGCTTTCTTT
v_call: TRBV19; clone_size: few; j_call: TRBJ1-5; d_call: .; cdr3_aa: CASSKTGRRGGNQPQHF; cdr3_nt: TGTGCCAGTAGTAAGACAGGTCGCCGGGGGGGCAATCAGCCCCAGCATTTT